One sample yielded the 24 T cell receptor beta chains listed below, sequenced in a study of technical replicates of blood from several donors. Sequenced by immunoSEQ multiplex PCR; TCRdb stores in-frame clones only, minus some. The repertoire holds fewer than 100,000 clones, with approximately 91% as singletons. The specimen was T cells isolated from PBMCs. Receptors were obtained from a human donor in good health.

The CDR3 sequence is CASECRGRRGYTF. The CDR3 nucleotides are TGTGCCAGCGAGTGCAGGGGGCGCCGGGGCTACACCTTC. The chain carries TRBV6-4 and TRBJ1-2, with 8 bases matching TRBD1. CDR1 and CDR2 (germline): MRHNA, SNTAGT. With 8 bases clipped from V and 8 bases from J, the junction kept 10 bases outside the gene matches. The CDR3 sequence is 13 residues long.

This clone was observed at least ten times. The rearrangement joins TRBV9 to TRBJ2-3, with D possibly matching TRBD2 (6 bases). V lost 4 bases to trimming and J lost 5 bases, with 14 bases between them. The CDR3 covers 14 residues. Germline loops: CDR1 SGDLS, CDR2 YYNGEE. CDR3 loop: CASSPRAGGDTQYF. The CDR3 DNA reads as TGTGCCAGCAGCCCTCGAGCGGGCGGAGATACGCAGTATTTT.

This rearrangement joins TRBV7-8 to TRBJ2-7; weak D call: TRBD2 (5 bases). The germline V gene encodes CDR1 SGHVS and CDR2 FQNEAQ. The CDR3 consists of 15 residues. Trimming removed 2 bases from V and 2 bases from J, with 13 bases in between. The DNA for the CDR3 is TGTGCCAGCAGCTTATCCCGGGGAGTCCCCTACGAGCAGTACTTC. The encoded protein is CASSLSRGVPYEQYF.

The chain employs TRBV10-3 and TRBJ1-1, with D possibly being TRBD1 (5 bases). Germline loops: CDR1 ENHRY, CDR2 SYGVKD. The CDR3 runs to 14 residues. The V and J ends lost 7 bases and 11 bases respectively, with 23 bases between them. The CDR3 region is CAITPDTQTMGAFF. The CDR3 region has the DNA TGTGCCATCACTCCGGACACCCAAACTATGGGGGCTTTCTTT.

This clone was observed a handful of times. The chain recombines TRBV10-3 with TRBJ1-1; D remains unclear. The germline V gene has CDR1 ENHRY and CDR2 SYGVKD. Trimming pared 6 bases from V and 1 base from J, leaving 15 bases between. The CDR3 loop spans 15 amino acids. CDR3 loop: CAISDLGLRNTEAFF. For the CDR3, the DNA is TGTGCCATCAGCGACCTCGGACTCAGGAACACTGAAGCTTTCTTT.

This chain links TRBV6-5 with TRBJ2-7; D uncertain. This CDR3 has 11 residues. Looked up from germline, CDR1 is MNHEY and CDR2 is SVGAGI. Trimming shortened V by 5 bases and J by 5 bases, and 7 bases separated the two germline ends. The CDR3 region is CASSRSDEQYF. CDR3 coding DNA: TGTGCCAGCAGTCGAAGCGACGAGCAGTACTTC.

This chain joins TRBV7-9 and TRBJ2-1; 13 bases map to TRBD2. J was trimmed by 10 bases and V by 7 bases; bases with no gene match: 7. This CDR3 region has 14 residues. Germline loops: CDR1 SEHNR, CDR2 FQNEAQ (reference sequence). Written as DNA, the CDR3 is TGTGCCAGCAAGGATACTAGCGGGAGGGGGGAGCAGTTCTTC. It translates to CASKDTSGRGEQFF.

This chain connects TRBV7-9 to TRBJ2-3; TRBD1 aligns across 8 bases. The CDR3 sequence is 17 residues long. The V gene's germline CDR1 is SEHNR and CDR2 FQNEAQ (reference sequence). Unmatched junction bases numbered 10, after V lost 5 bases and J lost 0 bases. CDR3 amino acids: CASSNARDRHSTDTQYF. CDR3 DNA: TGTGCCAGCAGCAATGCCCGGGACAGGCATAGCACAGATACGCAGTATTTT.

The chain couples TRBV6-5 to TRBJ1-4, with 8 positions matching TRBD1. Per the germline V gene, CDR1 is MNHEY and CDR2 is SVGAGI. The ends lost 6 bases at V and 3 bases at J; junction bases unmatched: 6. CDR3 length: 15 residues. The DNA of the CDR3 is TGTGCCAGCAGAAACAGGGGGATGGCTAATGAAAAACTGTTTTTT. It is translated as CASRNRGMANEKLFF.

V usage is TRBV2 and J usage is TRBJ2-3; the match to TRBD2 covers 9 bases. This CDR3 is 15 amino acids long. With 6 bases clipped from V and 5 bases from J, the junction kept 9 bases outside the gene matches. The germline V gene encodes CDR1 SNHLY and CDR2 FYNNEI. The CDR3 reads CASRRAGGPQDTQYF. CDR3 sequence (DNA): TGTGCCAGCAGGCGGGCGGGAGGGCCGCAAGATACGCAGTATTTT.

V and J are TRBV28 and TRBJ2-1; D remains unclear. The germline V gene has CDR1 MDHEN and CDR2 SYDVKM. Trimming took off 2 bases at V and 8 bases at J, with 13 bases between the two ends. The CDR3 contains 14 residues. The CDR3 spells CASSLPIYPHEQFF. CDR3 in DNA: TGTGCCAGCAGTTTACCGATCTATCCCCATGAGCAGTTCTTC.

The chain recombines TRBV6-4 with TRBJ1-5, with D unresolved. With 7 bases removed from V and 0 bases from J, the gap between germline ends came to 16 bases. The CDR3 runs 16 residues. In germline, CDR1 is MRHNA, CDR2 SNTAGT. CDR3 residues: CASNDGMRYSNQPQHF. The CDR3 nucleotides are TGTGCCAGCAACGACGGTATGAGGTATAGCAATCAGCCCCAGCATTTT.

This chain joins TRBV27 and TRBJ1-5; 8 bases are a match to TRBD1. Unmatched junction bases numbered 16, after V lost 6 bases and J lost 6 bases. Looked up from germline, CDR1 is MNHEY and CDR2 is SMNVEV (reference sequence). The CDR3 sequence is 17 residues long. CDR3 DNA sequence: TGTGCCAGCAGCATGTACGGACAGGGCCGATTGACTCAGCCCCAGCATTTT. It is translated as CASSMYGQGRLTQPQHF.

The CDR3 region has the DNA TGCGCCAGCAGCTTGGTTACTAGCGCGTACCAAGAGACCCAGTACTTC. This encodes CASSLVTSAYQETQYF. V and J are TRBV5-1 and TRBJ2-5, with 7 bases fitting TRBD2. J gave up 0 bases and V 0 bases, and 5 bases lay outside the gene matches. This CDR3 contains 16 residues. Germline CDR1 and CDR2: SGHRS and YFSETQ.

This chain links TRBV9 with TRBJ1-2, with 7 bases matching TRBD1. V lost 3 bases and J lost 2; bases outside the gene matches: 7. CDR1 and CDR2 (germline): SGDLS, YYNGEE. The CDR3 consists of 15 residues. The CDR3 here is CASSGRDSANYGYTF. The CDR3 coding sequence is TGTGCCAGCAGCGGCCGGGACAGCGCAAACTATGGCTACACCTTC.

This chain joins TRBV9 and TRBJ2-1; 8 nucleotides align to TRBD2. Germline-derived CDR1 and CDR2 are SGDLS and YYNGEE. The CDR3 sequence is 15 residues long. V lost 0 bases and J lost 9; bases outside the gene matches: 8. As DNA, the CDR3 is TGTGCCAGCAGCGTAGCGGGACTAGGGGATGGTGAGCAGTTCTTC. Protein product: CASSVAGLGDGEQFF.

V and J are TRBV6-1 and TRBJ2-1; 7 bases align to TRBD1. Germline CDR1 and CDR2: MNHNS and SASEGT. V shed 4 bases and J 9 bases; nucleotides not matched to a gene: 6. The CDR3 is 13 amino acids. This CDR3 reads CASSVTRQGEQFF. The CDR3 DNA reads as TGTGCCAGCAGTGTGACCCGACAGGGTGAGCAGTTCTTC.

The chain has TRBV7-9 and TRBJ2-5; 9 positions agree with TRBD1. V dropped 3 bases and J dropped 1; count of bases not matched to a gene: 6. The germline V gene encodes CDR1 SEHNR and CDR2 FQNEAQ (reference sequence). The CDR3 has 16 residues. Written as DNA, the CDR3 is TGTGCCAGCAGCTTGACCGGGACAGGGTCCCAAGAGACCCAGTACTTC. This codes for CASSLTGTGSQETQYF.

The genes are TRBV9 and TRBJ2-7; tentatively, D is TRBD1 (5 bases). The CDR3 is 15 amino acids. Looked up from germline, CDR1 is SGDLS and CDR2 is YYNGEE. The germline V and J ends were trimmed by 1 base and 2 bases, with 13 bases remaining between them. The CDR3 DNA reads as TGTGCCAGCAGCGTACTAGGGTTGGGGCCCTACGAGCAGTACTTC. The encoded protein is CASSVLGLGPYEQYF.

This rearrangement joins TRBV27 to TRBJ1-2; TRBD1 aligns across 7 bases. The CDR3 has 14 amino acids. V lost 2 bases and J lost 6; bases outside the gene matches: 6. The germline gives CDR1 MNHEY, CDR2 SMNVEV (reference sequence). CDR3 loop: CASSLGQGVDGYTF. DNA of the CDR3: TGTGCCAGCAGTTTAGGGCAGGGGGTAGATGGCTACACCTTC.

The V gene is TRBV14, the J gene TRBJ2-7, with TRBD2 matching over 13 bases. The CDR3 loop spans 17 amino acids. J was trimmed by 3 bases and V by 3 bases; bases with no gene match: 8. Germline assignment: CDR1 SGHDN and CDR2 FVKESK. The CDR3 DNA reads TGTGCCAGCAGCCAGGACCCGGGACTAGCGGGAATCTACGAGCAGTACTTC. Translated, it gives CASSQDPGLAGIYEQYF.

J is TRBJ2-2 and V is TRBV7-2; perhaps TRBD1 as D (6 bases). The ends were cut back, 1 base at V and 7 bases at J, with 10 bases in the middle. This CDR3 contains 14 residues. Germline values: CDR1 SGHTA, CDR2 FQGNSA. Here the CDR3 reads CASSLDREIGELFF. DNA for the CDR3: TGTGCCAGCAGCTTAGACAGGGAGATCGGGGAGCTGTTTTTT.

V and J are TRBV28 and TRBJ2-5, with TRBD2 matching 9 bases. With V trimmed by 8 bases and J by 5 bases, 21 bases remained unmatched. This CDR3 has 18 residues. Per the germline V gene, CDR1 is MDHEN and CDR2 is SYDVKM. The CDR3 nucleotides are TGTGCCAGCCTTCCGGGGGCAAGCGGGAGGCTAGGGGTTGAGACCCAGTACTTC. Protein: CASLPGASGRLGVETQYF.

The chain combines TRBV28 with TRBJ2-7; 7 bases align to TRBD1. The CDR3 runs to 14 residues. CDR1 and CDR2 from the germline V gene are MDHEN and SYDVKM. V gave up 6 bases and J gave up 2 bases; unmatched junction bases: 7. CDR3 in amino acids: CASSGRDSPYEQYF. The CDR3 nucleotides are TGTGCCAGCAGCGGCCGGGACAGCCCCTACGAGCAGTACTTC.